The rows below give T cell receptor beta chains drawn from one sample of a study. Each CDR3 protein gets one entry after TCRdb re-called the RT-PCR reads with MiXCR. The repertoire has around 700,000 distinct CDR3 sequences, approximately 14% of them found once; the top ten carry about 3.6%. Source material: memory CD4+ T cells from blood. The origin of the receptors is a female donor in good health, serving as a healthy control. The CDR3 runs from the conserved cysteine through the conserved F or W. A D gene is named only where the DNA matches it firmly. Clone size, where shown, is once, few, many, or a class for clones that have expanded.

CDR3aa: CASSYYRGRRGNQPQHF; CDR3nt: TGTGCCAGCAGTTATTACCGGGGACGGCGGGGTAATCAGCCCCAGCATTTT; d_gene: NA; abundance: NA; v_gene: TRBV6-2/TRBV6-3; j_gene: TRBJ1-5
CDR3aa: CASSRDGKDTQYF; CDR3nt: TGTGCCAGCAGTAGGGACGGCAAAGATACGCAGTATTTT; d_gene: NA; abundance: many; v_gene: TRBV5-5; j_gene: TRBJ2-3
CDR3aa: CASSSPGISGSPRLWFF; CDR3nt: TGTGCCAGCAGTTCCCCCGGTATTAGCGGGAGCCCACGGTTGTGGTTCTTC; d_gene: TRBD2; abundance: NA; v_gene: TRBV28; j_gene: TRBJ2-1
CDR3aa: CASSTGRNTEAFF; CDR3nt: TGTGCCAGCAGCACGGGACGGAACACTGAAGCTTTCTTT; d_gene: NA; abundance: many; v_gene: TRBV7-3; j_gene: TRBJ1-1
CDR3aa: CASRPDRGTVVLTF; CDR3nt: TGCGCCAGCAGGCCGGACAGGGGGACAGTCGTCCTGACTTTC; d_gene: TRBD1; abundance: many; v_gene: TRBV5-1; j_gene: TRBJ2-6
CDR3aa: CSVRVGGQSSGNTIYF; CDR3nt: TGCAGCGTTAGGGTGGGGGGACAAAGCTCTGGAAACACCATATATTTT; d_gene: NA; abundance: few; v_gene: TRBV29-1; j_gene: TRBJ1-3
CDR3aa: CASSREIGETQYF; CDR3nt: TGTGCCAGCAGTCGGGAGATTGGGGAGACCCAGTACTTC; d_gene: NA; abundance: NA; v_gene: TRBV12-3/TRBV12-4; j_gene: TRBJ2-5
CDR3aa: CASSKRVNTEAFF; CDR3nt: TGTGCCAGCAGCAAGAGGGTGAACACTGAAGCTTTCTTT; d_gene: NA; abundance: many; v_gene: TRBV7-2; j_gene: TRBJ1-1
CDR3aa: CASSSAETGTLYGYTF; CDR3nt: TGTGCCAGCAGTTCCGCAGAGACAGGGACCCTCTATGGCTACACCTTC; d_gene: TRBD1; abundance: few; v_gene: TRBV6-2/TRBV6-3; j_gene: TRBJ1-2
CDR3aa: CASIHETYGYTF; CDR3nt: TGTGCCAGCATCCACGAGACCTATGGCTACACCTTC; d_gene: NA; abundance: NA; v_gene: TRBV6-5; j_gene: TRBJ1-2
CDR3aa: CASSLAIGYHSYNEQFF; CDR3nt: TGCGCCAGCAGCTTGGCAATCGGATACCACTCCTACAATGAGCAGTTCTTC; d_gene: NA; abundance: NA; v_gene: TRBV5-1; j_gene: TRBJ2-1
CDR3aa: CASSLYRSGYEQYF; CDR3nt: TGTGCCAGCAGTTTATATCGTAGCGGCTACGAGCAGTACTTC; d_gene: NA; abundance: many; v_gene: TRBV12-3/TRBV12-4; j_gene: TRBJ2-7
CDR3aa: CASSLAPAGNTIYF; CDR3nt: TGTGCCAGCAGCTTAGCCCCAGCGGGAAACACCATATATTTT; d_gene: NA; abundance: NA; v_gene: TRBV7-2; j_gene: TRBJ1-3
CDR3aa: CASSQDTGANVLTF; CDR3nt: TGCGCCAGCAGCCAAGATACCGGGGCCAACGTCCTGACTTTC; d_gene: NA; abundance: many; v_gene: TRBV4-3; j_gene: TRBJ2-6
CDR3aa: CASSYLDRITGTGELFF; CDR3nt: TGTGCCAGCAGTTACTTAGACAGGATCACGGGCACCGGGGAGCTGTTTTTT; d_gene: NA; abundance: few; v_gene: TRBV6-7; j_gene: TRBJ2-2
CDR3aa: CASSLGTVSSGANVLTF; CDR3nt: TGCGCCAGCAGCTTGGGGACAGTCAGCTCTGGGGCCAACGTCCTGACTTTC; d_gene: NA; abundance: few; v_gene: TRBV5-1; j_gene: TRBJ2-6
CDR3aa: CASSTRGRAGHSNQPQHF; CDR3nt: TGTGCCAGTAGTACCAGGGGACGAGCCGGACATAGCAATCAGCCCCAGCATTTT; d_gene: NA; abundance: NA; v_gene: TRBV19; j_gene: TRBJ1-5
CDR3aa: CASSQEQVNSPLHF; CDR3nt: TGTGCCAGCAGCCAAGAACAGGTTAATTCACCCCTCCACTTT; d_gene: NA; abundance: few; v_gene: TRBV3-1; j_gene: TRBJ1-6
CDR3aa: CASSLAPSGQPQHF; CDR3nt: TGTGCCAGCAGTTTAGCCCCGTCGGGTCAGCCCCAGCATTTT; d_gene: NA; abundance: few; v_gene: TRBV27; j_gene: TRBJ1-5
CDR3aa: CASSATGNEKLFF; CDR3nt: TGTGCCAGCAGCGCGACAGGAAATGAAAAACTGTTTTTT; d_gene: NA; abundance: NA; v_gene: TRBV7-9; j_gene: TRBJ1-4
CDR3aa: CASSLRGGSGDEQFF; CDR3nt: TGTGCCAGCAGTCTTAGGGGAGGCTCCGGGGATGAGCAGTTCTTC; d_gene: NA; abundance: NA; v_gene: TRBV27; j_gene: TRBJ2-1
CDR3aa: CASSLTGGNTGELFF; CDR3nt: TGCGCCAGCAGCTTAACAGGGGGGAACACCGGGGAGCTGTTTTTT; d_gene: TRBD1; abundance: many; v_gene: TRBV5-1; j_gene: TRBJ2-2
CDR3aa: CSARGSGGPTDTQYF; CDR3nt: TGCAGTGCTAGAGGGTCGGGGGGTCCCACAGATACGCAGTATTTT; d_gene: TRBD2; abundance: few; v_gene: TRBV20-1; j_gene: TRBJ2-3
CDR3aa: CASSQRRVPEDTQYF; CDR3nt: TGCGCCAGCAGCCAACGCAGGGTCCCGGAAGATACGCAGTATTTT; d_gene: NA; abundance: many; v_gene: TRBV4-1; j_gene: TRBJ2-3
CDR3aa: CASSFGPRATDTQYF; CDR3nt: TGTGCCAGCAGTTTTGGACCACGGGCCACAGATACGCAGTATTTT; d_gene: NA; abundance: NA; v_gene: TRBV27; j_gene: TRBJ2-3
CDR3aa: CAIIPDRNTEAFF; CDR3nt: TGTGCCATCATCCCTGACAGGAACACTGAAGCTTTCTTT; d_gene: NA; abundance: many; v_gene: TRBV10-3; j_gene: TRBJ1-1
CDR3aa: CASRMNTGLGNTEAFF; CDR3nt: TGTGCCAGTAGGATGAATACAGGGCTGGGGAACACTGAAGCTTTCTTT; d_gene: NA; abundance: NA; v_gene: TRBV19; j_gene: TRBJ1-1
CDR3aa: CASSPGRVTDTQYF; CDR3nt: TGCGCCAGCAGCCCTGGGAGGGTAACAGATACGCAGTATTTT; d_gene: TRBD2; abundance: NA; v_gene: TRBV5-1; j_gene: TRBJ2-3
CDR3aa: CSAPIAGGGETQYF; CDR3nt: TGCAGTGCCCCGATAGCGGGGGGGGGAGAGACCCAGTACTTC; d_gene: TRBD2; abundance: few; v_gene: TRBV20-1; j_gene: TRBJ2-5
CDR3aa: CASSFSGGAGIQYF; CDR3nt: TGTGCCAGCAGTTTTAGCGGGGGGGCCGGCATTCAGTACTTC; d_gene: TRBD2; abundance: NA; v_gene: TRBV7-2; j_gene: TRBJ2-4
CDR3aa: CATVRDSDYGYTF; CDR3nt: TGTGCCACGGTTCGGGACAGCGACTATGGCTACACCTTC; d_gene: TRBD1; abundance: NA; v_gene: TRBV10-3; j_gene: TRBJ1-2
CDR3aa: CASSYSAEGSETQYF; CDR3nt: TGTGCCAGCAGTTACTCGGCAGAAGGATCGGAGACCCAGTACTTC; d_gene: NA; abundance: many; v_gene: TRBV6-2/TRBV6-3; j_gene: TRBJ2-5
CDR3aa: CSARSLAGDNEQFF; CDR3nt: TGCAGTGCTAGAAGCCTAGCGGGAGACAATGAGCAGTTCTTC; d_gene: TRBD2; abundance: few; v_gene: TRBV20-1; j_gene: TRBJ2-1
CDR3aa: CASSLAPAGGGNTIYF; CDR3nt: TGTGCCAGCAGCTTAGCTCCCGCAGGGGGGGGAAACACCATATATTTT; d_gene: TRBD1; abundance: many; v_gene: TRBV7-2; j_gene: TRBJ1-3
CDR3aa: CASSYSAGFEQYF; CDR3nt: TGTGCCAGCAGTTACTCTGCAGGGTTCGAGCAGTACTTC; d_gene: NA; abundance: few; v_gene: TRBV6-5; j_gene: TRBJ2-7
CDR3aa: CASTSPGGVNTGELFF; CDR3nt: TGTGCCAGCACCTCCCCGGGGGGGGTGAACACCGGGGAGCTGTTTTTT; d_gene: TRBD2; abundance: NA; v_gene: TRBV12-3/TRBV12-4; j_gene: TRBJ2-2
CDR3aa: CASTKGQGGSPLHF; CDR3nt: TGTGCCAGCACCAAAGGACAGGGGGGTTCACCCCTCCACTTT; d_gene: TRBD1; abundance: NA; v_gene: TRBV7-2; j_gene: TRBJ1-6
CDR3aa: CATSDMYRAYGYTF; CDR3nt: TGTGCCACCAGTGACATGTACAGAGCCTATGGCTACACCTTC; d_gene: NA; abundance: NA; v_gene: TRBV24-1; j_gene: TRBJ1-2
CDR3aa: CASSQEEGNTQYF; CDR3nt: TGCGCCAGCAGCCAAGAAGAGGGTAATACGCAGTATTTT; d_gene: NA; abundance: many; v_gene: TRBV4-3; j_gene: TRBJ2-3
CDR3aa: CASSPHPTGRFYGYTF; CDR3nt: TGTGCCAGCAGCCCCCACCCCACAGGGCGATTCTATGGCTACACCTTC; d_gene: NA; abundance: few; v_gene: TRBV28; j_gene: TRBJ1-2
CDR3aa: CASSYRGAGEETQYF; CDR3nt: TGTGCCAGCAGCTACCGCGGCGCGGGAGAGGAGACCCAGTACTTC; d_gene: TRBD2; abundance: NA; v_gene: TRBV7-2; j_gene: TRBJ2-5